One and the same sample provided the 17 T cell receptor beta chains below, sequenced in a study of beta chain features in type 1 diabetes. Every bit of the isolated RNA underwent reverse transcription, so sequencing read expressed TCRB transcripts. Some clones are missing from TCRdb's copy, which holds only in-frame ones; the method was immunoSEQ multiplex PCR. The table lists 400,000 to 450,000 clones, about 14% of them singletons. Specimen: naive CD4+ T cells from blood. These receptors all come from a man in his thirties or forties in good health.

The chain is built from TRBV6-6 and TRBJ2-1, with 9 bases lining up with TRBD1. The ends lost 1 base at V and 3 bases at J; junction bases unmatched: 4. The CDR3 totals 16 residues. CDR1 and CDR2 (germline): MNHNY, SVGAGI (reference sequence). For the CDR3, the DNA is TGTGCCAGCAGTTACTTAGGACAGGGGAGCTACAATGAGCAGTTCTTC. It encodes CASSYLGQGSYNEQFF.

This chain joins TRBV9 and TRBJ2-1; no clear D gene. Looked up from germline, CDR1 is SGDLS and CDR2 is YYNGEE. Trimming removed 2 bases from V and 5 bases from J, with 11 bases in between. This CDR3 spans 14 amino acids. CDR3 DNA sequence: TGTGCCAGCAGCGTCAGATGGGGAAACAATGAGCAGTTCTTC. Encoded protein: CASSVRWGNNEQFF.

This clone was seen more than once but under ten times. The chain recombines TRBV30 with TRBJ1-5, with 9 nucleotides matching TRBD1. CDR1 is GTSNPN, CDR2 SVGIG, per germline (reference sequence). The CDR3 contains 14 residues. Losses at the gene ends were 4 bases for V and 6 bases for J; bases not matched to a gene: 7. The CDR3 sequence: CAWTGTGYSQPQHF. The CDR3 DNA is TGTGCCTGGACCGGGACAGGGTACAGTCAGCCCCAGCATTTT.

This clone has more than one count but fewer than ten. The chain employs TRBV18 and TRBJ1-2; 7 bases line up with TRBD1. Germline V gene sequence: CDR1 KGHSH, CDR2 LQKENI. CDR3 length equals 13 residues. V dropped 5 bases and J dropped 6; count of bases not matched to a gene: 6. CDR3 residues: CASSSRDRDGYTF. The CDR3 DNA reads as TGTGCCAGCTCATCGCGAGACAGGGATGGCTACACCTTC.

This clone has just a few counts. The J gene is TRBJ2-7, the V gene TRBV11-2; D perhaps matches TRBD1 (5 bases). This CDR3 comprises 14 residues. Per the germline V gene, CDR1 is SGHAT and CDR2 is FQNNGV. Trimming took 1 base from V and 6 from J, leaving 13 bases between them. CDR3 in DNA: TGTGCCAGCAGCTTAGTTACAGGACGAGGCGAGCAGTACTTC. It specifies CASSLVTGRGEQYF.

This clone was seen only a few times. The chain is built from TRBV18 and TRBJ2-4; D gene ambiguous. Germline values: CDR1 KGHSH, CDR2 LQKENI. The CDR3 has 16 residues. Trimming pared 4 bases from V and 3 bases from J, leaving 16 bases between. Here the CDR3 reads CASSHRHVEGKNIQYF. The CDR3 DNA sequence: TGTGCCAGCTCACACCGACACGTAGAAGGCAAAAACATTCAGTACTTC. Full variable domain (rest looked up from reference TRBV18 and TRBJ2-4): NAGVMQNPRHLVRRRGQEARLRCSPMKGHSHVYWYRQLPEEGLKFMVYLQKENIIDESGMPKERFSAEFPKEGPSILRIQQVVRGDSAAYFCASSHRHVEGKNIQYFGAGTRLSVL.

J is TRBJ2-3 and V is TRBV2, with TRBD2 matching over 7 bases. V dropped 7 bases and J dropped 1; count of bases not matched to a gene: 5. This CDR3 region has 14 residues. Germline CDR1 is SNHLY and CDR2 is FYNNEI. In DNA form, the CDR3 reads TGTGCCAGCACTCGGACTAGGGGCACAGATACGCAGTATTTT. Translation gives CASTRTRGTDTQYF.

This clone was counted between two and nine times. This sequence joins TRBV19 and TRBJ2-3, with 7 bases that match TRBD2. There are 13 residues in the CDR3. With 9 bases clipped from V and 2 bases from J, the junction kept 5 bases outside the gene matches. Germline V gene data show CDR1 as LNHDA and CDR2 as SQIVND (reference sequence). CDR3 sequence (DNA): TGTGCCAGCCAGCGGGGCAACACAGATACGCAGTATTTT. It specifies CASQRGNTDTQYF.

The sample holds one count of this clone. This rearrangement joins TRBV14 to TRBJ2-1; TRBD2 matches 10 bases. The germline gives CDR1 SGHDN, CDR2 FVKESK. The junction had 6 bases not matched to a gene; V was cut back by 0 bases and J by 13 bases. The CDR3 length is 14 residues. The CDR3, as DNA: TGTGCCAGCAGCCAAGATCTAGCGGGAGTAGACCAGTTCTTC. Translation: CASSQDLAGVDQFF. Full variable domain (remainder filled in from reference TRBV14 and TRBJ2-1): EAGVTQFPSHSVIEKGQTVTLRCDPISGHDNLYWYRRVMGKEIKFLLHFVKESKQDESGMPNNRFLAERTGGTYSTLKVQPAELEDSGVYFCASSQDLAGVDQFFGPGTRLTVL.

This clone has more than one count but fewer than ten. V is TRBV9 and J is TRBJ2-5; 7 nucleotides line up with TRBD1. This CDR3 is 14 amino acids long. V shed 3 bases, J shed 3 bases, and the junction held 5 bases outside the gene matches. Germline V lookup: CDR1 SGDLS, CDR2 YYNGEE. The CDR3 spells CASSGGTAKETQYF. DNA for the CDR3: TGTGCCAGCAGCGGGGGGACAGCAAAAGAGACCCAGTACTTC.

This clone turned up a few times. CDR3 coding DNA: TGTGCCAGCAGCTCCGGACCCTCGAACACCGGGGAGCTGTTTTTT. It specifies CASSSGPSNTGELFF. The chain uses TRBV11-3 and TRBJ2-2; D gene unclear. Trimming cost V 4 bases and J 0 bases, with 9 bases left between them. The germline CDR1 and CDR2 sequences are SGHNT and YENEEA. The CDR3 length is 15 residues. The variable domain in full, with the rest retrieved from reference TRBV11-3 and TRBJ2-2, is EAGVVQSPRYKIIEKKQPVAFWCNPISGHNTLYWYLQNLGQGPELLIRYENEEAVDDSQLPKDRFSAERLKGVDSTLKIQPAELGDSAVYLCASSSGPSNTGELFFGEGSRLTVL.

This sequence joins TRBV12-5 and TRBJ2-7, with unresolved D. Germline V CDR1 and CDR2: LGHNT, FRNRAP. The CDR3 spans 14 residues. V dropped 7 bases and J dropped 0 bases, with 13 bases sitting between them. In DNA, the CDR3 is TGTGCTAGTGCTTCCTGGGGTAGCTCCTACGAGCAGTACGTC. This sequence encodes CASASWGSSYEQYV.

V gene TRBV6-6 combines with J gene TRBJ2-2, with a weak D call TRBD1 (6 bases). Germline V gene sequence: CDR1 MNHNY, CDR2 SVGAGI (reference sequence). Deletions cut 7 bases from V and 7 bases from J, with 13 bases between. The CDR3 is made up of 13 amino acids. Written as DNA, the CDR3 is TGTGCCAGCACACGACAGGACGACGGGGAGCTGTTTTTT. Residues: CASTRQDDGELFF.

In its sample, this clone was seen a few times. Additional DNA sequences in this sample encode the identical CDR3. The CDR3 bases are TGCAGTGCTAGTGGGCGAGAGACCCAGTACTTC. Protein product: CSASGRETQYF. The rearrangement links TRBV20-1 to TRBJ2-5; the D is unclear. This CDR3 region has 11 residues. Germline-derived CDR1 and CDR2 are DFQATT and SNEGSKA (reference sequence). V was trimmed by 3 bases and J by 4 bases, leaving 6 bases between them.

This clone was detected only a few times. The chain uses TRBV7-9 and TRBJ2-1, with 10 bases fitting TRBD2. V lost 8 bases, J lost 4 bases, and 8 bases stayed unmatched. This CDR3 contains 15 residues. CDR1 is SEHNR, CDR2 FQNEAQ, per germline (reference sequence). CDR3 loop: CASPRSSGRYNEQFF. The CDR3, as DNA: TGTGCCAGCCCAAGGAGTAGCGGGAGGTACAATGAGCAGTTCTTC.

This clone was seen a handful of times. The chain links TRBV4-1 to TRBJ2-7, with D perhaps TRBD2 (6 bases). The CDR3 runs 16 residues. Germline CDR1 and CDR2: MGHRA and YSYEKL. Deletions cut 1 base from V and 3 bases from J, with 16 bases between. The CDR3: CASSQVAGRTSYEQYF. The CDR3 nucleotides read TGCGCCAGCAGCCAAGTTGCGGGACGGACGAGCTACGAGCAGTACTTC.

This clone was observed a handful of times. The V and J genes are TRBV6-5 and TRBJ2-7; 8 nucleotides match TRBD2. CDR1 and CDR2 (germline): MNHEY, SVGAGI. This CDR3 comprises 15 residues. After removal of 4 bases from V and 3 bases from J, the junction contained 8 bases not matched to a gene. The DNA of the CDR3 is TGTGCCAGCAGTTCGGGAGGGGCTAGCCGCTACGAGCAGTACTTC. Residues: CASSSGGASRYEQYF.